This TCR beta chain emerged from a study of blood T cell repertoires in COVID-19. Study overall: COVID-19 samples, acute and convalescent, were from the United States, Italy and Spain.

Clones were read by immunoSEQ multiplex PCR, and TCRdb kept only the in-frame ones, dropping some. The data show fewer than 65,000 clones, 89% seen once. Sequenced material: peripheral blood. This clonotype originated in a man in his sixties with acute or convalescent COVID-19.

DNA for the CDR3: TGTGCCAGCAGCTCCCTACTTTCTTCAGATACGCAGTATTTT. This translates into CASSSLLSSDTQYF. The V gene is TRBV11-1, the J gene TRBJ2-3, with D unclear. The CDR3 is made up of 14 amino acids. CDR1 and CDR2 (germline): SGHAT, FQDESV (reference sequence). V was shortened by 4 bases and J by 4 bases, with 12 bases between the two germline ends.